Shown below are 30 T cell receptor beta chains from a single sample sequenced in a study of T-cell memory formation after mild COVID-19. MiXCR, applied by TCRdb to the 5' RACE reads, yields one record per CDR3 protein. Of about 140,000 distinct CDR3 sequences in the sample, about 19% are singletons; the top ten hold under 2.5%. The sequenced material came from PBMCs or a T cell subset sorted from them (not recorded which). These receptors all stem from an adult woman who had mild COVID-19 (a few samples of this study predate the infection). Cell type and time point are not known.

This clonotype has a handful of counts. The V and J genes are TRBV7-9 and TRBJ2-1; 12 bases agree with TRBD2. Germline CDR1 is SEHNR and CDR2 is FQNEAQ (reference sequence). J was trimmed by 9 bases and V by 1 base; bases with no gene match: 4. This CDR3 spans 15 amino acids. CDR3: CASSLVLGLAGEQFF. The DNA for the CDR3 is TGTGCCAGCAGCTTAGTACTGGGACTAGCGGGTGAGCAGTTCTTC. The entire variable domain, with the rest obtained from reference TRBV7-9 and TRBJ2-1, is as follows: DTGVSQNPRHKITKRGQNVTFRCDPISEHNRLYWYRQTLGQGPEFLTYFQNEAQLEKSRLLSDRFSAERPKGSFSTLEIQRTEQGDSAMYLCASSLVLGLAGEQFFGPGTRLTVL.

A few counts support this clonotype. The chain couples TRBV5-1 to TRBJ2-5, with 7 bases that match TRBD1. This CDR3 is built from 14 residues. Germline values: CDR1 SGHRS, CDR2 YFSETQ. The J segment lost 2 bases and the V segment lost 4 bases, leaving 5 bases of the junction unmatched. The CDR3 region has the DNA TGCGCCAGCAGCCCTTGGACAGGACAAGAGACCCAGTACTTC. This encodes CASSPWTGQETQYF.

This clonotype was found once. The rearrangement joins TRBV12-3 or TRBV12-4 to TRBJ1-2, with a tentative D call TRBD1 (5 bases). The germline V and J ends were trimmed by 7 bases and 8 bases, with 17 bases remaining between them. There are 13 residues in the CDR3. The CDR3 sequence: CASTLGLIEGYTF. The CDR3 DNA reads TGTGCCAGCACCCTGGGGCTGATTGAAGGCTACACCTTC.

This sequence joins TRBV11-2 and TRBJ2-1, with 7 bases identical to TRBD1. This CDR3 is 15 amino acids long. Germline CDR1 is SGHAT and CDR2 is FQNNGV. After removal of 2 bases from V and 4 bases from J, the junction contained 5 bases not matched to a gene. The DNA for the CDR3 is TGTGCCAGCAGCTTACACAGGGGCGATTACAATGAGCAGTTCTTC. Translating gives CASSLHRGDYNEQFF.

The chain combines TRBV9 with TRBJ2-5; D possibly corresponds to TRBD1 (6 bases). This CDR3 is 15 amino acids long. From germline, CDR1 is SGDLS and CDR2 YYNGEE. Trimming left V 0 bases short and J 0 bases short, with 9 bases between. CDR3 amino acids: CASSVDGTYQETQYF. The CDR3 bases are TGTGCCAGCAGCGTAGACGGGACATACCAAGAGACCCAGTACTTC.

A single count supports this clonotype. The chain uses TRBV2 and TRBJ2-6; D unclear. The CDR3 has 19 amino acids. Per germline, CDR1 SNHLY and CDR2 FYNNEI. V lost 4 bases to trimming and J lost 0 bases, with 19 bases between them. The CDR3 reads CASSGRESTLSSGANVLTF. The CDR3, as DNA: TGTGCCAGCAGTGGTCGAGAGAGCACTCTAAGCTCTGGGGCCAACGTCCTGACTTTC. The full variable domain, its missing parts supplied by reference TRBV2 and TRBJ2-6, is EPEVTQTPSHQVTQMGQEVILRCVPISNHLYFYWYRQILGQKVEFLVSFYNNEISEKSEIFDDQFSVERPDGSNFTLKIRSTKLEDSAMYFCASSGRESTLSSGANVLTFGAGSRLTVL.

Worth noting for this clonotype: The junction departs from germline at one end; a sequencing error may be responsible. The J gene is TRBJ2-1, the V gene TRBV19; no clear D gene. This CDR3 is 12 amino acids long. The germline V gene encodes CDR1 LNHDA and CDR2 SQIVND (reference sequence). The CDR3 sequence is CASSNQHNEQFF. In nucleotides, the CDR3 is TGTGCCAGTAGTAACCAACACAACGAGCAGTTCTTC.

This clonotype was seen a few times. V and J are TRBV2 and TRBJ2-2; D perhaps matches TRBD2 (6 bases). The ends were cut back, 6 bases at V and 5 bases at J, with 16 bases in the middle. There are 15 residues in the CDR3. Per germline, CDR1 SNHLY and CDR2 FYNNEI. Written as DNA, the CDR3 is TGTGCCAGCAGCCCCGCTTATGCGGGGACCGGGGAGCTGTTTTTT. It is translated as CASSPAYAGTGELFF.

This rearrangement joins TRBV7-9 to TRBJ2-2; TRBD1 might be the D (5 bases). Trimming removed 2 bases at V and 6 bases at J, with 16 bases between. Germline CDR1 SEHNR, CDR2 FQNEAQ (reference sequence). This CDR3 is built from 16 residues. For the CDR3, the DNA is TGTGCCAGCAGCTTAACACAGGTTTGGACGCCCGGGGAGCTGTTTTTT. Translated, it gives CASSLTQVWTPGELFF. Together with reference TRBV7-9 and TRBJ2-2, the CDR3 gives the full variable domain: DTGVSQNPRHKITKRGQNVTFRCDPISEHNRLYWYRQTLGQGPEFLTYFQNEAQLEKSRLLSDRFSAERPKGSFSTLEIQRTEQGDSAMYLCASSLTQVWTPGELFFGEGSRLTVL.

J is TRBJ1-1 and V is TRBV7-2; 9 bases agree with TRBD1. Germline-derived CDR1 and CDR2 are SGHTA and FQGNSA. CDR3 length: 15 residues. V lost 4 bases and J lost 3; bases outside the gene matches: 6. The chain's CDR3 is CASSSTGGADTEAFF. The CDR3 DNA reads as TGTGCCAGCAGCTCCACAGGGGGCGCCGACACTGAAGCTTTCTTT.

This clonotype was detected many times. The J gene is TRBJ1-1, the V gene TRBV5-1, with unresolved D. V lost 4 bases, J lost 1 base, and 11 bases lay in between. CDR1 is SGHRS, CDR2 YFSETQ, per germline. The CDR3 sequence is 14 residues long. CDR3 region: CASSPRTGNTEAFF. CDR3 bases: TGCGCCAGCAGCCCGAGGACGGGGAACACTGAAGCTTTCTTT. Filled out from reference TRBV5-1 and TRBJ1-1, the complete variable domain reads KAGVTQTPRYLIKTRGQQVTLSCSPISGHRSVSWYQQTPGQGLQFLFEYFSETQRNKGNFPGRFSGRQFSNSRSEMNVSTLELGDSALYLCASSPRTGNTEAFFGQGTRLTVV.

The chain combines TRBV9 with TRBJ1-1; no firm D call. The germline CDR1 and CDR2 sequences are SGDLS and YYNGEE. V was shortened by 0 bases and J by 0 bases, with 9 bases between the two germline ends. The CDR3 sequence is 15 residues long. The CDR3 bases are TGTGCCAGCAGCGTAGATCCGGGATTGAACACTGAAGCTTTCTTT. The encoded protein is CASSVDPGLNTEAFF.

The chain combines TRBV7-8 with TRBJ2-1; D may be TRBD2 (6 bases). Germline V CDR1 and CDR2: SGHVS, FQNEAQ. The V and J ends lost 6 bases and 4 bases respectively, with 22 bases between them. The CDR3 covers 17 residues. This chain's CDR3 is CASSLLFRRAGYNEQFF. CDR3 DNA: TGTGCCAGCAGTCTTCTCTTTAGGAGGGCCGGGTACAATGAGCAGTTCTTC.

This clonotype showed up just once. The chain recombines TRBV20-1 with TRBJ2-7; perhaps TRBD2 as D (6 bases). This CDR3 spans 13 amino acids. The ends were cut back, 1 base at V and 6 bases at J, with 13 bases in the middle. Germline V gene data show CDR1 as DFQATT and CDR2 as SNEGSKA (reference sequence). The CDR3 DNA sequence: TGCAGTGCTAGAGTTCCAGCGGGCCTCGAGCAGTACTTC. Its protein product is CSARVPAGLEQYF.

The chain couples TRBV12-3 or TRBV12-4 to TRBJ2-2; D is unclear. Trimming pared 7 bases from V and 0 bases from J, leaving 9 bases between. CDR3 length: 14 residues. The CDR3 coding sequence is TGTGCCAGCAATGACTTCTCGAACACCGGGGAGCTGTTTTTT. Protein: CASNDFSNTGELFF.

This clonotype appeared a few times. Here the CDR3 DNA reads TGTGCCAGCAGCAATTCCAGGGGTAGCACCGGGGAGCTGTTTTTT. This translates into CASSNSRGSTGELFF. The chain combines TRBV11-1 with TRBJ2-2; maybe TRBD1 (6 bases). The CDR3 runs 15 residues. V was pared by 5 bases and J by 4 bases, with 14 bases between. Germline-derived CDR1 and CDR2 are SGHAT and FQDESV (reference sequence).

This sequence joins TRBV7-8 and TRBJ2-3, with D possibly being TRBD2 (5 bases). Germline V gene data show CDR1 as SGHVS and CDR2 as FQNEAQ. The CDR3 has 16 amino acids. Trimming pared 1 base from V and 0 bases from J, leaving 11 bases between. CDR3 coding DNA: TGTGCCAGCAGCTTAGTAGCTAGCTTCAGCACAGATACGCAGTATTTT. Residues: CASSLVASFSTDTQYF. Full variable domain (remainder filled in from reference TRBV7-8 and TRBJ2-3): GAGVSQSPRYKVAKRGQDVALRCDPISGHVSLFWYQQALGQGPEFLTYFQNEAQLDKSGLPSDRFFAERPEGSVSTLKIQRTQQEDSAVYLCASSLVASFSTDTQYFGPGTRLTVL.

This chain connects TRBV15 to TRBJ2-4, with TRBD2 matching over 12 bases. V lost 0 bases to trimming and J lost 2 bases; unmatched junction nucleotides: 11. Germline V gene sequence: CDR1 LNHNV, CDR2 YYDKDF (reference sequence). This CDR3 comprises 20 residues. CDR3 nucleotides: TGTGCCACCAGCAGAGACGGGGCTAGCGGGAGGGCCGGTACCAAAAACATTCAGTACTTC. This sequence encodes CATSRDGASGRAGTKNIQYF.

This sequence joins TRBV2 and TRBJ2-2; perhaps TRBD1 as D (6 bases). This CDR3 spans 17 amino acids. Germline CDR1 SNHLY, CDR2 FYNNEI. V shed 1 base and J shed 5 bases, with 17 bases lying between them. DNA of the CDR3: TGTGCCAGCAGTGAAGGAGGGTTGGGGGCTAGGACCGGGGAGCTGTTTTTT. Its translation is CASSEGGLGARTGELFF. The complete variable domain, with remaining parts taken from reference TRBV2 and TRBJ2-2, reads EPEVTQTPSHQVTQMGQEVILRCVPISNHLYFYWYRQILGQKVEFLVSFYNNEISEKSEIFDDQFSVERPDGSNFTLKIRSTKLEDSAMYFCASSEGGLGARTGELFFGEGSRLTVL.

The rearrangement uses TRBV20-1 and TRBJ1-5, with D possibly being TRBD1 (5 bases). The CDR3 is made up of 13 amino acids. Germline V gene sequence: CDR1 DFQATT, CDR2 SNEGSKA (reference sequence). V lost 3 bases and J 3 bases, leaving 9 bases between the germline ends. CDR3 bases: TGCAGTGCTAGCAGGGATACCAATCAGCCCCAGCATTTT. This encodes CSASRDTNQPQHF.

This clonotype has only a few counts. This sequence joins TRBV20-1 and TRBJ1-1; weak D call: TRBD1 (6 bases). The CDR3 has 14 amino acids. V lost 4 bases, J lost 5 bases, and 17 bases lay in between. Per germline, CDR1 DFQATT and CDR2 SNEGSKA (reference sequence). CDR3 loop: CSATAGGAWTEAFF. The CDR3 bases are TGCAGTGCTACGGCGGGGGGGGCTTGGACTGAAGCTTTCTTT.

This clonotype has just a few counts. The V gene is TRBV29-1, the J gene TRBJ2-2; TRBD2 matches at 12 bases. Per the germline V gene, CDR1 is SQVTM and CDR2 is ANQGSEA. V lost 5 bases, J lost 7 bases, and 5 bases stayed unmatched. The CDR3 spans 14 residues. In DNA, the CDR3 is TGCAGCGTTCCCCAGACTAGCGGGAGCGGGGAGCTGTTTTTT. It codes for CSVPQTSGSGELFF.

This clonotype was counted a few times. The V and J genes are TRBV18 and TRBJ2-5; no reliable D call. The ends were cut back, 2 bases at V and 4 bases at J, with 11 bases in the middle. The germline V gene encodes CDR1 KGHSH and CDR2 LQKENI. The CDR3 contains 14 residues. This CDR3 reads CASSPNPAVETQYF. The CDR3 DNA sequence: TGTGCCAGCTCACCAAACCCTGCTGTAGAGACCCAGTACTTC.

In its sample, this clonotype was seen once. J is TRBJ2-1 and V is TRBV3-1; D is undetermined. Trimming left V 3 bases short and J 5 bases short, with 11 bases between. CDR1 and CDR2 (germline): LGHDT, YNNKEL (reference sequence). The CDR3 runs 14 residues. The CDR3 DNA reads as TGTGCCAGCAGCCAGCCCCTAATACACAATGAGCAGTTCTTC. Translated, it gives CASSQPLIHNEQFF.

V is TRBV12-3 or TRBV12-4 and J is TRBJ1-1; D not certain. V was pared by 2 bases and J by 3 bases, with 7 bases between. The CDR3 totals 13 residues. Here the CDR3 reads CASSLSVYTEAFF. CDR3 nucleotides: TGTGCCAGCAGTTTATCGGTATACACTGAAGCTTTCTTT.

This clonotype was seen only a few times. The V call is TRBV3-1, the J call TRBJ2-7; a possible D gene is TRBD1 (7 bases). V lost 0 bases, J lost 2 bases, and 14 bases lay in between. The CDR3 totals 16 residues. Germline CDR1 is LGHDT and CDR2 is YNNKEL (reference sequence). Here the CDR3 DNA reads TGTGCCAGCAGCCAAGATCTAGCGAGGGGGCCCTACGAGCAGTACTTC. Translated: CASSQDLARGPYEQYF.

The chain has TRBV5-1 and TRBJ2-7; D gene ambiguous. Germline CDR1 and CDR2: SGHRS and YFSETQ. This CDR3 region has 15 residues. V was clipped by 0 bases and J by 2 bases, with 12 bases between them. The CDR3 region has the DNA TGCGCCAGCAGCTTGGTGGGCCGCCCTACCTACGAGCAGTACTTC. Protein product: CASSLVGRPTYEQYF.

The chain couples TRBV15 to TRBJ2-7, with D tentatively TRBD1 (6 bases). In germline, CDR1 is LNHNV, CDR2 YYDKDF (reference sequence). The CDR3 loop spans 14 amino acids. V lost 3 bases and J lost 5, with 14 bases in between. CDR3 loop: CATSSGQGRNEQYF. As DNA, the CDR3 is TGTGCCACCAGCAGTGGGCAGGGGAGAAACGAGCAGTACTTC.

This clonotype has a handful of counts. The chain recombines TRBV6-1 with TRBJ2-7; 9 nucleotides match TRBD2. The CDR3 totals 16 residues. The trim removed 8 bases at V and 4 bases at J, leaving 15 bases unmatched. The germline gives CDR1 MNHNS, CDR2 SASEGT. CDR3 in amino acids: CASGPVPEAGGYEQYF. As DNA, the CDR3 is TGTGCCAGCGGACCTGTGCCTGAGGCGGGGGGGTACGAGCAGTACTTC.

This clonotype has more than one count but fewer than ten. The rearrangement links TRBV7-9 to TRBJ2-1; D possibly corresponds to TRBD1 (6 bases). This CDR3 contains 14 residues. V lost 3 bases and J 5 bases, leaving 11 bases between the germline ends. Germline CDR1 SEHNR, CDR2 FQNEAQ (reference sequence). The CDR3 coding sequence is TGTGCCAGCAGCTTGTACAGGGTGGACAATGAGCAGTTCTTC. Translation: CASSLYRVDNEQFF.